The rows below give T cell receptor beta chains drawn from one sample of a study of beta chain features in type 1 diabetes. The repertoire was sequenced with immunoSEQ multiplex PCR; TCRdb's copy has only in-frame clones and lacks some. The sample gives approximately 120,000 clones, 17% of which show up once; roughly 2.6% is in the top ten. The sequenced sample consisted of central memory CD4+ T cells from blood. The receptors derive from a man aged 18 to 29 with type 1 diabetes. Both conserved end residues are part of each CDR3. D genes are given only for firm matches. Size tells how often a clone was seen (once, few, many) or the class of an expanded clone, and some rows leave it out.

D: -; size: -; J: TRBJ1-2; V: TRBV30; CDR3: CAWSRGFYGYTF; DNA: TGTGCCTGGAGTCGGGGTTTCTATGGCTACACCTTC
D: -; size: -; J: TRBJ2-3; V: TRBV6-1; CDR3: CASSGTAQYTDTQYF; DNA: TGTGCCAGCAGTGGGACAGCCCAATACACAGATACGCAGTATTTT
D: TRBD2; size: few; J: TRBJ2-3; V: TRBV7-3; CDR3: CASSLSGGHSDTQYF; DNA: TGTGCCAGCAGCTTGAGCGGGGGGCACTCAGATACGCAGTATTTT
D: TRBD1; size: -; J: TRBJ2-1; V: TRBV7-9; CDR3: CASSYQGAWDNEQFF; DNA: TGTGCCAGCAGCTACCAGGGGGCTTGGGACAATGAGCAGTTCTTC
D: -; size: -; J: TRBJ2-5; V: TRBV18; CDR3: CASSPNQETQYF; DNA: TGTGCCAGCTCACCGAACCAAGAGACCCAGTACTTC
D: -; size: many; J: TRBJ1-1; V: TRBV18; CDR3: CASSQGTMNTEAFF; DNA: TGTGCCAGCTCACAGGGGACGATGAACACTGAAGCTTTCTTT
D: -; size: few; J: TRBJ2-4; V: TRBV7-2; CDR3: CASSSGPLIQYF; DNA: TGTGCCAGCAGCTCCGGACCCCTCATTCAGTACTTC
D: -; size: few; J: TRBJ2-7; V: TRBV11-2; CDR3: CASSRGTVLFYEQYF; DNA: TGTGCCAGCAGCCGCGGGACAGTCTTATTCTACGAGCAGTACTTC
D: TRBD2; size: -; J: TRBJ2-3; V: TRBV2; CDR3: CASIRLAGDADTQYF; DNA: TGTGCCAGCATCCGACTAGCGGGGGATGCAGATACGCAGTATTTT
D: -; size: few; J: TRBJ1-2; V: TRBV25-1; CDR3: CASNSRERGYTF; DNA: TGTGCCAGCAATTCAAGGGAGCGTGGCTACACCTTC
D: -; size: -; J: TRBJ1-6; V: TRBV2; CDR3: CASSGGESYSPLHF; DNA: TGTGCCAGCAGTGGGGGAGAGAGCTACTCACCCCTCCACTTT
D: -; size: few; J: TRBJ2-7; V: TRBV6-6; CDR3: CASSSGTSNYEQYF; DNA: TGTGCCAGCAGTTCGGGGACCTCGAACTACGAGCAGTACTTC
D: -; size: -; J: TRBJ1-5; V: TRBV5-1; CDR3: CASSPWPDSNQPQHF; DNA: TGCGCCAGCAGCCCGTGGCCCGATAGCAATCAGCCCCAGCATTTT
D: TRBD2; size: few; J: TRBJ2-7; V: TRBV5-4; CDR3: CASSFRTSGTYEQYF; DNA: TGTGCCAGCAGCTTTCGTACTAGCGGGACCTACGAGCAGTACTTC
D: -; size: -; J: TRBJ2-7; V: TRBV29-1; CDR3: CSVASGFTYEQYF; DNA: TGCAGCGTTGCGTCCGGATTTACCTACGAGCAGTACTTC
D: -; size: -; J: TRBJ1-2; V: TRBV30; CDR3: CAWSVLQERSTF; DNA: TGTGCCTGGAGTGTCCTACAGGAGAGGAGCACCTTC
D: -; size: -; J: TRBJ2-5; V: TRBV6-6; CDR3: CASSLGGVYQETQYF; DNA: TGTGCCAGCAGCTTAGGGGGGGTGTACCAAGAGACCCAGTACTTC
D: TRBD1; size: -; J: TRBJ2-7; V: TRBV28; CDR3: CASTHGGSGQGSHEQYF; DNA: TGTGCCAGCACGCACGGAGGGTCGGGACAGGGGTCCCACGAGCAGTACTTC
D: TRBD2; size: -; J: TRBJ2-7; V: TRBV4-2; CDR3: CASSQVAGAAYEQYF; DNA: TGTGCCAGCAGCCAGGTAGCGGGAGCGGCCTACGAGCAGTACTTC
D: -; size: -; J: TRBJ1-1; V: TRBV30; CDR3: CAWTDGNTEAFF; DNA: TGTGCCTGGACGGACGGGAACACTGAAGCTTTCTTT
D: TRBD2; size: -; J: TRBJ2-1; V: TRBV29-1; CDR3: CSVDPGRAPGFRVNEQFF; DNA: TGCAGCGTTGATCCCGGGAGGGCCCCTGGTTTTCGGGTCAATGAGCAGTTCTTC
D: TRBD1; size: -; J: TRBJ2-5; V: TRBV7-6; CDR3: CASSLSRGSQETQYF; DNA: TGTGCCAGCAGCCTCAGCAGGGGGTCCCAAGAGACCCAGTACTTC
D: -; size: -; J: TRBJ2-3; V: TRBV5-1; CDR3: CASSFGGATSTDTQYF; DNA: TGCGCCAGCAGCTTCGGCGGGGCTACTAGCACAGATACGCAGTATTTT
D: TRBD2; size: -; J: TRBJ2-2; V: TRBV15; CDR3: CATSRVAGGTGELFF; DNA: TGTGCCACCAGCAGGGTAGCGGGGGGAACCGGGGAGCTGTTTTTT
D: -; size: -; J: TRBJ2-5; V: TRBV15; CDR3: CATSRMGGNNQETQYF; DNA: TGTGCCACCAGCAGGATGGGGGGAAACAATCAAGAGACCCAGTACTTC
D: -; size: -; J: TRBJ1-1; V: TRBV29-1; CDR3: CSVRGNTEAFF; DNA: TGCAGCGTGCGGGGGAACACTGAAGCTTTCTTT
D: TRBD1; size: -; J: TRBJ2-4; V: TRBV9; CDR3: CASSPTTGGLAKNIQYF; DNA: TGTGCCAGCAGCCCAACTACAGGGGGTCTAGCCAAAAACATTCAGTACTTC
D: -; size: -; J: TRBJ1-4; V: TRBV10-3; CDR3: CAISGQSDEKLFF; DNA: TGTGCCATCAGTGGGCAGAGCGATGAAAAACTGTTTTTT
D: -; size: -; J: TRBJ1-4; V: TRBV20-1; CDR3: CSAHSNEKLFF; DNA: TGCAGTGCTCATTCTAATGAAAAACTGTTTTTT
D: -; size: -; J: TRBJ2-5; V: TRBV10-3; CDR3: CASKPLTGQETQYF; DNA: TGTGCCAGCAAGCCCCTCACAGGTCAAGAGACCCAGTACTTC
D: -; size: few; J: TRBJ1-1; V: TRBV29-1; CDR3: CSVAGTPRSEAFF; DNA: TGCAGCGTCGCGGGGACTCCCAGGTCTGAAGCTTTCTTT
D: -; size: -; J: TRBJ2-7; V: TRBV30; CDR3: CAWSVWASSYEQYF; DNA: TGTGCCTGGAGTGTATGGGCCAGCTCCTACGAGCAGTACTTC
D: TRBD1; size: many; J: TRBJ2-7; V: TRBV5-1; CDR3: CASSLQPPGTGYEEQYF; DNA: TGCGCCAGCAGCTTGCAACCTCCCGGGACAGGGTACGAAGAGCAGTACTTC
D: -; size: -; J: TRBJ2-1; V: TRBV6-5; CDR3: CASSEDYNEQFF; DNA: TGTGCCAGCAGTGAAGACTACAATGAGCAGTTCTTC
D: -; size: -; J: TRBJ1-5; V: TRBV9; CDR3: CASSVEAGNNQPQHF; DNA: TGTGCCAGCAGCGTAGAAGCGGGGAACAATCAGCCCCAGCATTTT
D: -; size: -; J: TRBJ2-2; V: TRBV25-1; CDR3: CASSIPNTGELFF; DNA: TGTGCCAGCAGTATCCCGAACACCGGGGAGCTGTTTTTT
D: -; size: many; J: TRBJ2-3; V: TRBV7-2; CDR3: CASSPVRGLRTDTQYF; DNA: TGTGCCAGCAGCCCCGTCCGGGGCCTCCGCACAGATACGCAGTATTTT
D: TRBD2; size: few; J: TRBJ2-5; V: TRBV29-1; CDR3: CSVASGRPLETQYF; DNA: TGCAGCGTTGCAAGCGGGAGGCCCCTAGAGACCCAGTACTTC
D: -; size: -; J: TRBJ2-5; V: TRBV7-2; CDR3: CASSRGWQETQYF; DNA: TGTGCCAGCAGCCGGGGATGGCAAGAGACCCAGTACTTC
D: -; size: -; J: TRBJ2-7; V: TRBV23-1; CDR3: CASSLEDSESSYEQYF; DNA: TGCGCCAGCAGTCTAGAGGATTCGGAGAGCTCCTACGAGCAGTACTTC
D: TRBD2; size: few; J: TRBJ2-3; V: TRBV7-9; CDR3: CASSSGLAGNTDTQYF; DNA: TGTGCCAGCAGCTCTGGACTAGCGGGGAACACAGATACGCAGTATTTT
D: TRBD2; size: -; J: TRBJ2-3; V: TRBV5-6; CDR3: CASSLKLAESTDTQYF; DNA: TGTGCCAGCAGCTTGAAACTAGCGGAAAGCACAGATACGCAGTATTTT